The present T cell receptor (beta chain) was sequenced within a study of T cells expressing NK-cell markers (dated by TCRdb to 2020 to 2022). Study-wide context: In sorted CD3+CD56+NKG2C+, CD3+CD56+NKG2C- and CD3+CD56-NKG2C+ T-cell subsets from 7 or 8 donors, TCR beta-chain repertoires were profiled. Among the eight sequenced donors, only one was HCMV-seronegative, while the other seven were HCMV-seropositive. The libraries were sequenced on Illumina HiSeq 2000/2500, MiSeq or NextSeq, producing 2 x 150 bp reads. Randomly selected healthy volunteers, three men and five women, were used as the eight sequenced donors. Beyond this particular receptor, the publication reports: Whether the expanded NKG2C-expressing T cell clones were specific for HCMV antigens was left unclear. For roughly six donors, the dominant CD3+CD56+NKG2C+ clonotypes were among the top 10 CD8+ clonotypes and accounted for about 1.0-7.0% of CD8+ T cells. Those dominant clonotypes were again the most abundant among CD3+CD56-NKG2C+ cells in several donors, at roughly 25-65%.

These reads were obtained on an Illumina HiSeq 2000. TCR beta cDNA libraries were prepared using 5'RACE template switching, which introduced a universal primer site and unique molecular identifiers. Synthesis of cDNA was primed from the TCR beta constant segment and was followed by two consecutive PCR amplification steps. In the paper's pipeline: MIGEC was used to demultiplex reads and group reads by UMI, and MiTCR was used to assemble and quantify clonotypes. To remove erroneous sequences, TCR cDNA sequences were retained only when supported by two or more reads. The tcR package was used for downstream repertoire analysis, and clonotypes were matched across fractions by CDR3 nucleotide sequence plus V segment. VDJmatch was used to annotate antigen specificity against VDJdb, with one amino acid substitution in CDR3 permitted. After TCRdb reprocessed the reads, each CDR3 protein sequence was kept as one row, without DNA. TCRdb's processing, not the authors', yielded these V and J calls. This sample's clone table shows 350,000 to 450,000 distinct CDR3 sequences. The ten largest clones take up roughly 5.4% of the sample.

The CDR3, cysteine through phenylalanine, is 14 amino acids long. There is no recorded DNA. A commercial ELISA kit detecting HCMV-specific IgG in serum was used to determine HCMV serostatus. Ficoll density gradient centrifugation was used to isolate peripheral blood mononuclear cells from blood. Notes on this clonotype: Its recognized antigen is unknown.

This sequence originates from a man aged 18-75 years in good health. The V gene is TRBV23-1 and the J gene is TRBJ2-7; no DNA is available, so the TRBD1 call from TCRdb remains unchecked. Being an ORF, TRBV23-1 has a function that is uncertain. Specimen: blood T cells: a sorted CD56 or NKG2C T cell subset, CD4+ or CD8+ T cells, or bulk PBMC T cells (not recorded which). The CDR3 sequence is CASSQYGRGEEQYF.